This T cell receptor beta chain was observed in a study of CD8 T cells in ankylosing spondylitis. Points from the study as a whole: In the blood and synovial fluid of reactive arthritis, some motif variants had been previously reported. About 8 highly homologous variants made up a TCR beta motif, and this motif appeared characteristic of ankylosing spondylitis blood.

The CDR3 has 18 amino acids. Germline V lookup: CDR1 LGHNA, CDR2 YNFKEQ. With 3 bases clipped from V and 8 bases from J, the junction kept 18 bases outside the gene matches. With regard to this clonotype: The antigen is undetermined.

TCRdb processed the 5' RACE reads anew with MiXCR; each CDR3 protein has one entry. The sample holds 250,000 to 350,000 distinct CDR3 sequences, around 20% seen once. The chain combines TRBV4-2 with TRBJ2-1, with 8 bases lining up with TRBD2. Source material: blood, either unsorted or a sorted T cell fraction (not recorded which). The TCR originated in a male donor with ankylosing spondylitis or in good health (not recorded which). The CDR3 sequence: CASSHPGLAGVGWDEQFF. The CDR3 DNA follows: TGTGCCAGCAGCCACCCGGGGCTAGCGGGCGTGGGTTGGGATGAGCAGTTCTTC.